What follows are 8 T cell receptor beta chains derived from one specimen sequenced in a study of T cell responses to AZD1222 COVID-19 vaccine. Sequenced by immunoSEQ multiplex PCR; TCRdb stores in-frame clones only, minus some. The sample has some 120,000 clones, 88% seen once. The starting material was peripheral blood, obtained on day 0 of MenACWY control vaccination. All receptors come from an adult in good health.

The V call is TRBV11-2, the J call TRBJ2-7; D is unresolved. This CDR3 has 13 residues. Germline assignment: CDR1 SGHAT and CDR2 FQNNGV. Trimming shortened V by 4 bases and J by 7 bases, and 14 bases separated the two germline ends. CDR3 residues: CASSSRAPREQYF. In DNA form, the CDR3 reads TGTGCCAGCAGCTCCCGGGCCCCCCGAGAGCAGTACTTC.

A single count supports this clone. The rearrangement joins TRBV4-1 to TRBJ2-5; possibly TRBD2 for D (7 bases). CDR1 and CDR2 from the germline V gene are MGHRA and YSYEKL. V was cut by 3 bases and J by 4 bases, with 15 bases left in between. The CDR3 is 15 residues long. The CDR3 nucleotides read TGCGCCAGCAGCCAGGACAGCGGGATAGGAGAGACCCAGTACTTC. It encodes CASSQDSGIGETQYF.

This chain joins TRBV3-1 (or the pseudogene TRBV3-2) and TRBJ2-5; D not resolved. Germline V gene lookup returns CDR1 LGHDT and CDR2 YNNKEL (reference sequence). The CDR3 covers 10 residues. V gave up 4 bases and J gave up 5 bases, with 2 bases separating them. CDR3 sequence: CASSRETQYF. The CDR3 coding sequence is TGTGCCAGCAGCCGGGAGACCCAGTACTTC.

The DNA of the CDR3 is TGTGCCAGCAGTTACTCAGCGGGCGAGCAGTACTTC. Translated: CASSYSAGEQYF. This sequence joins TRBV6-2 or TRBV6-3 and TRBJ2-7; TRBD2 might be the D (6 bases). The germline gives CDR1 MNHEY, CDR2 SVGEGT. This CDR3 is 12 amino acids long. Trimming shortened V by 0 bases and J by 6 bases, and 6 bases separated the two germline ends.

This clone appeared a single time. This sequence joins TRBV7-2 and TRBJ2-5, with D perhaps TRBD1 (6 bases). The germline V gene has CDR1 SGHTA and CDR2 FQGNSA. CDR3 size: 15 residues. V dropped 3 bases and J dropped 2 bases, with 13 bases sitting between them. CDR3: CASSFDRRLQETQYF. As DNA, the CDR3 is TGTGCCAGCAGCTTTGACAGGAGACTTCAAGAGACCCAGTACTTC.

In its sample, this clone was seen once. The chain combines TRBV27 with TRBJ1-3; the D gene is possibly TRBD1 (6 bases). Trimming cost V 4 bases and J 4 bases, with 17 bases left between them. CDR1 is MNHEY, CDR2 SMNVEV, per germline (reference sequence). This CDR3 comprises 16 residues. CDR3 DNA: TGTGCCAGCAGTTCCCTCGGAGGGGGAGAGGGAAACACCATATATTTT. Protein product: CASSSLGGGEGNTIYF.

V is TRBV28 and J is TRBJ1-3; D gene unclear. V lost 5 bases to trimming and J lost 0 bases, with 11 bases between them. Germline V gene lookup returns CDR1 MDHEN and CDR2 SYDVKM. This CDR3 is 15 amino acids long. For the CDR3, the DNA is TGTGCCAGCAGTCCCGCGGACGGCTCTGGAAACACCATATATTTT. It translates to CASSPADGSGNTIYF.

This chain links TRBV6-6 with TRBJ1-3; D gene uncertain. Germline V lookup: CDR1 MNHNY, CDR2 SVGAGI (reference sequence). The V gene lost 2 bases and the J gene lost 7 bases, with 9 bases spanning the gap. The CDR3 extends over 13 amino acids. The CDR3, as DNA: TGTGCCAGCAGTTACCGGGGTTCTAACACCATATATTTT. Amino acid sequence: CASSYRGSNTIYF.